Detailed here is one T cell receptor (beta chain). No cognate antigen has been identified for it. No per-base quality is available; no much larger clone lies one base away. Receptor amplification or capture employed RT-PCR. The run used an Illumina HiSeq 2500. The public reads were run again by TCRdb, first through fastp at Q25 and then through MiXCR, and only productive beta chains were kept. Each entry is one CDR3 protein sequence, shown with its most common DNA and genes. The sample table contains about 170,000 distinct CDR3 sequences; only one count was recorded for roughly 12% of them. Approximately 30% of the sample is in the top ten clones. Sequences MDHEN (CDR1) and SYDVKM (CDR2) are obtained from the germline V gene. The V end loses 4 bases and the J end loses 4 bases, and a stretch of 20 bases separates them. From cysteine to phenylalanine, the CDR3 is 17 amino acids long. The read is trimmed to its CDR3 DNA, 51 bases read in frame from base 1.

This specimen belongs to a study of response to subunit inactivated influenza vaccine (dated by TCRdb to the late 2010s). In the study overall: Deep quantitative profiling of the T cell receptor repertoire was used in the study to follow responses to a trivalent subunit inactivated influenza vaccine.

On the study overall, not on this receptor specifically: The authors suggested that each seasonal influenza vaccination may recruit only a limited number of new T cells.

These data were likewise used in another study, on T cells expressing NK-cell markers. As the second paper documents: The TCR beta cDNA libraries were made using 5'RACE template switching, a step that added both a universal primer site and unique molecular identifiers. Several donors provided sorted CD3+CD56+NKG2C+, CD3+CD56+NKG2C- and CD3+CD56-NKG2C+ T-cell subsets, whose TCR beta-chain repertoires were profiled. Seven of the eight sequenced donors were HCMV-seropositive and one was HCMV-seronegative. To restrict sorting to alphabetaTCR-expressing T cells, an anti-gammadeltaTCR antibody was added in several experiments. For roughly 6 donors, the dominant CD3+CD56+NKG2C+ clonotypes were among the top 10 CD8+ clonotypes and accounted for 1.0-7.0% of CD8+ T cells. Those dominant clonotypes were again the most abundant among CD3+CD56-NKG2C+ cells in a handful of donors, at roughly 25-65%. It remained unclear whether the expanded NKG2C-expressing T cell clones were specific for HCMV antigens. Randomly selected healthy volunteers, three men and five women, were used as the eight sequenced donors. A commercial ELISA kit detecting HCMV-specific IgG in serum was used to determine HCMV serostatus. Ficoll density gradient centrifugation was used to isolate peripheral blood mononuclear cells from blood. Magnetic immunoseparation with Miltenyi isolation kits was used to isolate CD4+ and CD8+ T cells from PBMC. cDNA synthesis was primed from the TCR beta constant segment, followed by two successive PCR amplification steps. Sequencing of the libraries produced 2 x 150 bp reads on Illumina HiSeq 2000/2500, MiSeq or NextSeq. MIGEC was used to demultiplex reads and group the reads by UMI, and MiTCR was used to assemble and quantify clonotypes. To remove erroneous sequences, TCR cDNA sequences were retained only when supported by two or more reads. Downstream repertoire analysis used the tcR package, and clonotypes were matched across fractions by CDR3 nucleotide sequence plus V segment. VDJmatch was used to annotate antigen specificity against VDJdb, with one amino acid substitution allowed in CDR3.

The specimen was CD8+ T cells sorted from PBMCs, collected about 12 days after vaccination. This receptor was obtained from a man over 45 who received an inactivated influenza vaccine. Donor details come from another sample of the same person, matched by shared clones. The chain links TRBV28 with TRBJ2-1; TRBD2 might be the D gene, on 7 matching bases. The CDR3 corresponds to CASSYPVERGQYNEQFF. The DNA is TGTGCCAGCAGTTACCCTGTAGAGCGGGGACAATACAATGAGCAGTTCTTC.